This T cell receptor beta chain was sequenced in a study of T cells in Graves' hyperthyroidism and ophthalmopathy. The CDR3 regions of TCR beta were amplified from RNA transcripts. A set of HTBI primers served as the primers for a first-round RT-PCR of the TCR CDR3. TCRdb analysed the multiplex PCR reads with MiXCR anew, one entry per CDR3 protein. The table includes over 350,000 distinct CDR3 sequences, roughly 14% detected once. This clonotype showed up many times. Antigen specificity is unknown. Study-wide findings and caveats: Ophthalmopathy was told apart from stable hyperthyroidism by a 13 V-J model.

The CDR3 length is 14 residues. V shed 2 bases and J 7 bases; nucleotides not matched to a gene: 2. The germline CDR1 and CDR2 sequences are MNHEY and SMNVEV (reference sequence). What was sequenced was blood. The chain recombines TRBV27 with TRBJ2-1, with 10 nucleotides matching TRBD2. The TCR originated in a man in his late teens or twenties with Graves' ophthalmopathy. Here the CDR3 reads CASSLGLAENEQFF. The CDR3 DNA follows: TGTGCCAGCAGTTTAGGACTAGCGGAGAATGAGCAGTTCTTC.